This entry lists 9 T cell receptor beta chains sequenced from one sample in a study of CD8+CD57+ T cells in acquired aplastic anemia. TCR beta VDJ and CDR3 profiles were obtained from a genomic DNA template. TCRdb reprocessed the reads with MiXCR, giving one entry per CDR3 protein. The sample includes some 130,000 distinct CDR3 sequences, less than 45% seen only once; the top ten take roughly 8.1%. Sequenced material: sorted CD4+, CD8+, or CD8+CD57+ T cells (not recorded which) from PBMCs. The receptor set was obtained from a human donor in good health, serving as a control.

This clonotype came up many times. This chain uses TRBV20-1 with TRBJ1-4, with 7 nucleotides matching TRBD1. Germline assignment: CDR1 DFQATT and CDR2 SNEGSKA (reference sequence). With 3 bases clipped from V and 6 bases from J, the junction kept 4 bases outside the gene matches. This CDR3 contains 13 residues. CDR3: CSARTGTDEKLFF. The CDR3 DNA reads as TGCAGTGCTAGGACAGGGACGGATGAAAAACTGTTTTTT.

This CDR3 reads CASSQEDLSGSYGYTF. The CDR3 bases are TGTGCCAGCAGCCAAGAGGATCTCTCTGGGTCCTATGGCTACACCTTC. The J gene is TRBJ1-2, the V gene TRBV4-2; the D is unclear. V was pared by 0 bases and J by 4 bases, with 15 bases between. The germline V gene has CDR1 LGHNA and CDR2 YNFKEQ. The CDR3 is 16 amino acids.

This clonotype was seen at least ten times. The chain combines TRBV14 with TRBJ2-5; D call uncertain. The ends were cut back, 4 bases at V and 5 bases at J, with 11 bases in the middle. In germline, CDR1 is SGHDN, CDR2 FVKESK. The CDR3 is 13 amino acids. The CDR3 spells CASSRAFGETQYF. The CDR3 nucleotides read TGTGCCAGCAGCCGCGCTTTCGGGGAGACCCAGTACTTC.

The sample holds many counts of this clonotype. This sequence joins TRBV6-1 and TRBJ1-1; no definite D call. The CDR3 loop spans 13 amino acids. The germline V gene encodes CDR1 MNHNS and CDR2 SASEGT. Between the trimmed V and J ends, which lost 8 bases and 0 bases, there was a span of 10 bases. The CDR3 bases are TGTGCCAGCGCGAGTCATATGAACACTGAAGCTTTCTTT. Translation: CASASHMNTEAFF.

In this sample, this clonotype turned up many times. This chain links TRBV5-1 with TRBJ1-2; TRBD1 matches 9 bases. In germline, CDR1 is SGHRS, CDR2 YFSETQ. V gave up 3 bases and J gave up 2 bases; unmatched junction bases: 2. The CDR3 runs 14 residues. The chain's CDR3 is CASSWGTGNYGYTF. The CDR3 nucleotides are TGCGCCAGCAGCTGGGGGACAGGGAACTATGGCTACACCTTC.

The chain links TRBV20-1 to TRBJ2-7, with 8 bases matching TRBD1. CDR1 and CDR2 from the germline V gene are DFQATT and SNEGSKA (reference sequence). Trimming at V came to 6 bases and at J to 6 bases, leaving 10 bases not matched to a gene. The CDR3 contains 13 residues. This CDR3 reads CSARKQDRGEQYF. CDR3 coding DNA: TGCAGTGCCCGCAAGCAAGACAGGGGCGAGCAGTACTTC.

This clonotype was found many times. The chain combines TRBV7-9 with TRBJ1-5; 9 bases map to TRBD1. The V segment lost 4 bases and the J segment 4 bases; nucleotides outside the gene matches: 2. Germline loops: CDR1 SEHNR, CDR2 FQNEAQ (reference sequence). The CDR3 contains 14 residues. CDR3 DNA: TGTGCCAGCAGCTCCGGACAGGGGAATCAGCCCCAGCATTTT. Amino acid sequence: CASSSGQGNQPQHF.

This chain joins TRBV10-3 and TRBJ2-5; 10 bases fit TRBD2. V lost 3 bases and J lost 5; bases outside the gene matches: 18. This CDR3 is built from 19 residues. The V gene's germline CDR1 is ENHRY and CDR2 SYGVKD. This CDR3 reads CAISEGGGYGLADRETQYF. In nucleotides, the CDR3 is TGTGCCATCAGTGAAGGCGGGGGATACGGACTAGCGGATCGGGAGACCCAGTACTTC.

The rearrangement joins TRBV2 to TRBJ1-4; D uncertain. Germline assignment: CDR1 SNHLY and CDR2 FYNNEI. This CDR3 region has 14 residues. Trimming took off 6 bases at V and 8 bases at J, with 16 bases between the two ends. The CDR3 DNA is TGTGCCAGCAGAGCTCAGGACTTCGGGGAAAAACTGTTTTTT. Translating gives CASRAQDFGEKLFF.